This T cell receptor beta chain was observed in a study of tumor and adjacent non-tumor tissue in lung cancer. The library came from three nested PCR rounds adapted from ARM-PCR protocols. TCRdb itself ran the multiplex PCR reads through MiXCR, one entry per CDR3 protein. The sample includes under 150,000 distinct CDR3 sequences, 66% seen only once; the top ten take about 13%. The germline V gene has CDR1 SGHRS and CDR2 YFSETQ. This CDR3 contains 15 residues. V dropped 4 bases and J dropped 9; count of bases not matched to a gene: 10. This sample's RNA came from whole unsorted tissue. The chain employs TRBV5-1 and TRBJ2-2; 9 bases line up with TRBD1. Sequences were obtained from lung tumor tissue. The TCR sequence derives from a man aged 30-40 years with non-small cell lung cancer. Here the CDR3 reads CASSRAGQGTRELFF. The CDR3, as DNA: TGCGCCAGCAGCCGTGCGGGACAGGGAACCAGGGAGCTGTTTTTT.